Below are 14 T cell receptor beta chains sequenced from a single sample in a study of blood T cell repertoires in COVID-19. The assay was immunoSEQ multiplex PCR, and TCRdb's table has in-frame clones only and misses some. The table has 250,000 to 300,000 clones, around nine tenths seen once. Sequenced sample: PBMCs or T cells enriched from blood (not recorded which). These receptors were taken from a woman in her fifties or sixties who had recovered from COVID-19.

The chain couples TRBV6-5 to TRBJ1-3; D is undetermined. Trimming removed 5 bases from V and 8 bases from J, with 16 bases in between. CDR3 length: 14 residues. In germline, CDR1 is MNHEY, CDR2 SVGAGI. The CDR3 DNA follows: TGTGCCAGCAGTCCCACAAGGAAAGGAGACACCATATATTTT. Translating it yields CASSPTRKGDTIYF.

V usage is TRBV4-2 and J usage is TRBJ2-7; 9 positions match TRBD1. V lost 1 base, J lost 2 bases, and 3 bases stayed unmatched. Germline V gene data show CDR1 as LGHNA and CDR2 as YNFKEQ. The CDR3 length is 15 residues. The CDR3 protein is CASSQGTGGTYEQYF. The CDR3 nucleotides read TGTGCCAGCAGCCAAGGTACAGGGGGCACCTACGAGCAGTACTTC.

This rearrangement joins TRBV18 to TRBJ1-3, with D uncertain. Germline CDR1 and CDR2: KGHSH and LQKENI. Trimming cost V 3 bases and J 4 bases, with 16 bases left between them. The CDR3 loop spans 16 amino acids. DNA for the CDR3: TGTGCCAGCTCACCGGTGGAGATTCTAAGGGGAAACACCATATATTTT. Protein product: CASSPVEILRGNTIYF.

The chain combines TRBV7-8 with TRBJ1-1; maybe TRBD1 (5 bases). The V gene lost 3 bases and the J gene lost 6 bases, with 14 bases spanning the gap. The germline V gene encodes CDR1 SGHVS and CDR2 FQNEAQ. The CDR3 sequence is 14 residues long. Here the CDR3 DNA reads TGTGCCAGCAGCTTCAACCACGGAGGGGCTGAAGCTTTCTTT. It specifies CASSFNHGGAEAFF. The full variable domain, with the rest looked up from reference TRBV7-8 and TRBJ1-1, is GAGVSQSPRYKVAKRGQDVALRCDPISGHVSLFWYQQALGQGPEFLTYFQNEAQLDKSGLPSDRFFAERPEGSVSTLKIQRTQQEDSAVYLCASSFNHGGAEAFFGQGTRLTVV.

This clone showed up just a few times. This rearrangement joins TRBV10-1 to TRBJ2-7; D is perhaps TRBD1 (6 bases). Germline lookup yields CDR1 WNHNN and CDR2 SYGVQD (reference sequence). V was pared by 3 bases and J by 4 bases, with 13 bases between. The CDR3 is 14 amino acids. The CDR3 here is CASSEGDTRYEQYF. The CDR3 DNA is TGCGCCAGCAGTGAAGGGGACACTCGTTACGAGCAGTACTTC.

The chain recombines TRBV19 with TRBJ2-7; TRBD1 might be the D (5 bases). CDR1 and CDR2 (germline): LNHDA, SQIVND (reference sequence). CDR3 length equals 14 residues. V was cut by 5 bases and J by 2 bases, with 13 bases left in between. CDR3 sequence (DNA): TGTGCCAGTAGTGAGTTGGGGCTAGCCTACGAGCAGTACTTC. Translation gives CASSELGLAYEQYF.

The V gene is TRBV15, the J gene TRBJ1-1, with D unresolved. The germline V gene encodes CDR1 LNHNV and CDR2 YYDKDF (reference sequence). This CDR3 spans 14 amino acids. V gave up 1 base and J gave up 2 bases, with 8 bases separating them. This chain's CDR3 is CATSRGRGNTEAFF. DNA for the CDR3: TGTGCCACCAGCAGAGGACGGGGAAACACTGAAGCTTTCTTT.

This chain joins TRBV18 and TRBJ2-2, with unresolved D. The germline gives CDR1 KGHSH, CDR2 LQKENI. The CDR3 runs 14 residues. V lost 3 bases and J lost 1, with 6 bases in between. The DNA for the CDR3 is TGTGCCAGCTCACCCCCTAGGAACACCGGGGAGCTGTTTTTT. Encoded protein: CASSPPRNTGELFF. Using reference TRBV18 and TRBJ2-2 for the parts outside the CDR3, the full variable domain is NAGVMQNPRHLVRRRGQEARLRCSPMKGHSHVYWYRQLPEEGLKFMVYLQKENIIDESGMPKERFSAEFPKEGPSILRIQQVVRGDSAAYFCASSPPRNTGELFFGEGSRLTVL.

The gene calls are TRBV15 and TRBJ2-3; TRBD2 is a possible D gene (6 bases). The CDR3 loop spans 15 amino acids. Germline V CDR1 and CDR2: LNHNV, YYDKDF (reference sequence). Trimming stripped 2 bases from V and 0 bases from J, with 9 bases between. The DNA for the CDR3 is TGTGCCACCAGCAGATCCCGGGGGAGCACAGATACGCAGTATTTT. Protein: CATSRSRGSTDTQYF. The full variable domain, its missing parts supplied by reference TRBV15 and TRBJ2-3, is DAMVIQNPRYQVTQFGKPVTLSCSQTLNHNVMYWYQQKSSQAPKLLFHYYDKDFNNEADTPDNFQSRRPNTSFCFLDIRSPGLGDTAMYLCATSRSRGSTDTQYFGPGTRLTVL.

This chain joins TRBV2 and TRBJ2-7; tentative D call: TRBD2 (5 bases). The CDR3 length is 12 residues. Deletions cut 6 bases from V and 6 bases from J, with 12 bases between. The V gene's germline CDR1 is SNHLY and CDR2 FYNNEI. The CDR3 region has the DNA TGTGCCAGCAGCCCGGACTGGGGCGAGCAGTACTTC. Amino acids: CASSPDWGEQYF.

V gene TRBV19 combines with J gene TRBJ1-1; TRBD1 aligns across 9 bases. V was pared by 6 bases and J by 6 bases, with 8 bases of the junction left unmatched. The CDR3 consists of 14 residues. Germline CDR1 LNHDA, CDR2 SQIVND (reference sequence). The CDR3: CASSSGTGISEAFF. CDR3 coding DNA: TGTGCCAGTAGCTCCGGGACAGGGATCTCTGAAGCTTTCTTT.

The genes are TRBV3-1 (or the pseudogene TRBV3-2) and TRBJ1-6; tentatively, D is TRBD1 (5 bases). Germline-derived CDR1 and CDR2 are LGHDT and YNNKEL (reference sequence). CDR3 size: 14 residues. The V and J ends lost 3 bases and 9 bases respectively, with 12 bases between them. The DNA of the CDR3 is TGTGCCAGCAGCCAGTCAGGGTATGGTTCACCCCTCCACTTT. Protein product: CASSQSGYGSPLHF.

The genes are TRBV3-1 (or the pseudogene TRBV3-2) and TRBJ2-1, with 11 bases aligning to TRBD1. Germline assignment: CDR1 LGHDT and CDR2 YNNKEL (reference sequence). With V trimmed by 6 bases and J by 8 bases, 6 bases remained unmatched. The CDR3 contains 14 residues. The CDR3 sequence: CASSLWTGGHEQFF. The CDR3 DNA sequence: TGTGCCAGCAGTTTATGGACAGGGGGCCATGAGCAGTTCTTC.

J is TRBJ2-1 and V is TRBV5-1; D is ambiguous. The ends were cut back, 0 bases at V and 7 bases at J, with 8 bases in the middle. This CDR3 comprises 13 residues. Germline V gene data show CDR1 as SGHRS and CDR2 as YFSETQ. The CDR3 here is CASSLGSNNEQFF. As DNA, the CDR3 is TGCGCCAGCAGCTTGGGTAGCAATAATGAGCAGTTCTTC.